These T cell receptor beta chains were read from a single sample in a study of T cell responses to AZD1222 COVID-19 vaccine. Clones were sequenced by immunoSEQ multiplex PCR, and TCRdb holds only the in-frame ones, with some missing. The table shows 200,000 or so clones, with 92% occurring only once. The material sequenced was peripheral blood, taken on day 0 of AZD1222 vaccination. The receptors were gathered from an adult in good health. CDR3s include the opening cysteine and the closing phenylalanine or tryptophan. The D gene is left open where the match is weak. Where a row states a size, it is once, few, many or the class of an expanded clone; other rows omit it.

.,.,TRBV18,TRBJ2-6,CASSIGTPSGANVLTF,TGTGCCAGCTCAATCGGGACACCCTCTGGGGCCAACGTCCTGACTTTC
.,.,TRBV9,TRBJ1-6,CASSGLSRALHF,TGTGCCAGCAGCGGACTCAGTAGGGCCCTCCACTTT
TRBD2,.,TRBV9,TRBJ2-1,CASSAGGGNEQFF,TGTGCCAGCAGCGCGGGAGGGGGGAATGAGCAGTTCTTC
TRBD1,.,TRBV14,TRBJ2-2,CASSQYWDRENTGELFF,TGTGCCAGCAGCCAATATTGGGACAGGGAGAACACCGGGGAGCTGTTTTTT
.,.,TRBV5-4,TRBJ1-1,CASSLVGLNTEAFF,TGTGCCAGCAGCTTGGTAGGGCTGAACACTGAAGCTTTCTTT
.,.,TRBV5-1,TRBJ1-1,CASSLREGITGEAFF,TGCGCCAGCAGCTTGAGGGAGGGAATAACAGGTGAAGCTTTCTTT
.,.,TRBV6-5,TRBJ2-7,CASSRTASSYEQYF,TGTGCCAGCAGCAGGACCGCCAGCTCCTACGAGCAGTACTTC
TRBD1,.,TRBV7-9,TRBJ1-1,CASSLGYRGDTEAFF,TGTGCCAGCAGCTTAGGGTACAGGGGGGACACTGAAGCTTTCTTT
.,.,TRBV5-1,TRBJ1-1,CASSHGTVKGAFF,TGCGCCAGCAGCCACGGGACGGTCAAGGGCGCTTTCTTT
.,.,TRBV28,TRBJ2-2,CASTRLYTGELFF,TGTGCCAGCACTCGACTTTACACCGGGGAGCTGTTTTTT
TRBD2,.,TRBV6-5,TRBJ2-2,CASRVGGSTGELFF,TGTGCCAGCAGGGTGGGCGGGAGCACCGGGGAGCTGTTTTTT
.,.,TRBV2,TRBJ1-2,CASSEGRQAIYYGYTF,TGTGCCAGCAGTGAGGGGAGACAGGCAATTTATTATGGCTACACCTTC
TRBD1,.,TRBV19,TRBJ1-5,CASTPYGRGAYSNQPQHF,TGTGCCAGTACCCCATACGGCAGGGGGGCTTATAGCAATCAGCCCCAGCATTTT
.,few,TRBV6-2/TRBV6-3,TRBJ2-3,CASSRANRDTQYF,TGTGCCAGCAGTCGGGCCAATCGAGATACGCAGTATTTT
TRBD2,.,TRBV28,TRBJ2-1,CASSFLTLAGVYNEQFF,TGTGCCAGCAGTTTCCTTACTCTAGCGGGGGTGTACAATGAGCAGTTCTTC
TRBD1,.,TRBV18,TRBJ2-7,CASQRDRSYEQYF,TGTGCCAGTCAAAGGGACAGATCCTACGAGCAGTACTTC
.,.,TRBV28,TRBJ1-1,CASSSRGGGNTEAFF,TGTGCCAGCAGTTCCAGGGGAGGGGGGAACACTGAAGCTTTCTTT
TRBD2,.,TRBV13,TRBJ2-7,CASSPGLAGPYEQYF,TGTGCCAGCAGTCCCGGACTAGCGGGACCCTACGAGCAGTACTTC
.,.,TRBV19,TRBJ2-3,CASSMETDTQYF,TGTGCCAGTAGTATGGAAACAGATACGCAGTATTTT
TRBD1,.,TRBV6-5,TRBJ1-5,CASRPGQANQPQHF,TGTGCCAGCAGACCGGGACAGGCAAATCAGCCCCAGCATTTT
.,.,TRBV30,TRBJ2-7,CASGLFYEQYF,TGTGCCTCTGGACTATTCTACGAGCAGTACTTC
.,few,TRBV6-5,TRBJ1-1,CASNRVSTATTEAFF,TGTGCCAGCAACAGGGTCTCGACTGCCACCACTGAAGCTTTCTTT
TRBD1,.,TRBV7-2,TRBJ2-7,CASSSGQGTGHEQYF,TGTGCCAGCAGCTCCGGACAGGGTACGGGACACGAGCAGTACTTC
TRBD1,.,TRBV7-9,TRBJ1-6,CASSSGTGNSSYNSPLHF,TGTGCCAGCAGCTCCGGGACAGGCAATAGCTCCTATAATTCACCCCTCCACTTT
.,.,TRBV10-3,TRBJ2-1,CAIRFPPGGFSYNEQFF,TGTGCCATCAGATTCCCCCCAGGGGGGTTCTCCTACAATGAGCAGTTCTTC
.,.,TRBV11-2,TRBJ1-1,CASSFWTMEAMNTEAFF,TGTGCCAGCAGCTTTTGGACCATGGAGGCCATGAACACTGAAGCTTTCTTT
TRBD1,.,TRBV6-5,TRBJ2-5,CASSPWTGTETQYF,TGTGCCAGCAGTCCCTGGACAGGGACAGAGACCCAGTACTTC
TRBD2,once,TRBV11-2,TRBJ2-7,CASSKWTSGLFSYEQYF,TGTGCCAGCAGCAAGTGGACTAGCGGCCTATTCTCCTACGAGCAGTACTTC
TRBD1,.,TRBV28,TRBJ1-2,CASSRGQFYGYTF,TGTGCCAGCAGTAGGGGACAGTTCTATGGCTACACCTTC
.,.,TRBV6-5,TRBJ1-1,CASSLAGSRAEAFF,TGTGCCAGCAGTTTGGCTGGGTCGCGCGCTGAAGCTTTCTTT
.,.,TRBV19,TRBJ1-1,CASSIDSWRTEAFF,TGTGCCAGTAGTATAGACTCCTGGAGGACTGAAGCTTTCTTT
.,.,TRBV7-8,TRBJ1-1,CASSLIRQMNTEAFF,TGTGCCAGCAGCTTAATACGCCAAATGAACACTGAAGCTTTCTTT
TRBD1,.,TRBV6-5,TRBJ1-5,CASRNRGNSNQPQHF,TGTGCCAGCAGGAACAGGGGAAATAGCAATCAGCCCCAGCATTTT
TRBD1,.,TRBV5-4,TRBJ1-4,CASSSQGEDEKLFF,TGTGCCAGCAGTTCCCAGGGGGAGGATGAAAAACTGTTTTTT
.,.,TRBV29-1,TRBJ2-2,CSVETGPGTGELFF,TGCAGCGTTGAGACAGGCCCAGGCACCGGGGAGCTGTTTTTT
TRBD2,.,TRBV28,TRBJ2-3,CASSLVRGGLDTQYF,TGTGCCAGCAGTTTAGTTCGGGGGGGGCTGGATACGCAGTATTTT
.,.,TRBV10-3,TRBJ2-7,CAISVGQRLTEQYF,TGTGCCATCAGCGTTGGGCAGCGCCTCACCGAGCAGTACTTC
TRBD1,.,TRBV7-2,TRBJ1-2,CASSLGDRTSWGYTF,TGTGCCAGCAGCTTAGGGGACAGGACCTCTTGGGGCTACACCTTC
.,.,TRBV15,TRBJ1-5,CATSRESYSNQPQHF,TGTGCCACCAGCAGAGAATCATATAGCAATCAGCCCCAGCATTTT
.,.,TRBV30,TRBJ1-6,CAWTRQAGQNSPLHF,TGTGCCTGGACCCGACAGGCAGGGCAAAATTCACCCCTCCACTTT
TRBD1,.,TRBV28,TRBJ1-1,CASRTGTANTEAFF,TGTGCCAGCAGAACCGGGACAGCGAACACTGAAGCTTTCTTT
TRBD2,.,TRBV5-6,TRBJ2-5,CASSRDVAGQTQYF,TGTGCCAGCAGCCGAGACGTAGCGGGTCAGACCCAGTACTTC
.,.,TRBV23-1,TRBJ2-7,CASSQSWTRSEYEQYF,TGCGCCAGCAGTCAATCGTGGACCCGGTCCGAATACGAGCAGTACTTC
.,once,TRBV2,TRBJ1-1,CASSVGGTEAFF,TGTGCCAGCAGTGTGGGGGGCACTGAAGCTTTCTTT
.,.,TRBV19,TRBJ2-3,CASSPSGGDTQYF,TGTGCCAGTAGTCCGTCAGGGGGGGATACGCAGTATTTT
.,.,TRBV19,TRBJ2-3,CASSISGFADTQYF,TGTGCCAGTAGTATCAGCGGGTTCGCAGATACGCAGTATTTT
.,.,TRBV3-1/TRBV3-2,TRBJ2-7,CASSPEYTAYEQYF,TGTGCCTCCTCTCCAGAGTACACGGCCTACGAGCAGTACTTC
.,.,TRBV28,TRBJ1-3,CASSETGTSGNTIYF,TGTGCCAGCAGTGAAACCGGGACATCTGGAAACACCATATATTTT